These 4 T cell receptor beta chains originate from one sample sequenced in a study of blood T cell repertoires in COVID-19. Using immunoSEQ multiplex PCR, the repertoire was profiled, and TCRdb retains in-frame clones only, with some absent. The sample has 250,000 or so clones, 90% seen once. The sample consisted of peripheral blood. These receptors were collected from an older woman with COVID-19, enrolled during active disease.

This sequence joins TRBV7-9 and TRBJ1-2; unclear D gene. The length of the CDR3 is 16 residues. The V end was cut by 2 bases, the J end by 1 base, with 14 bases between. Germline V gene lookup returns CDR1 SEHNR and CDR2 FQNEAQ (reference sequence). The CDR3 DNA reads TGTGCCAGCAGCTTACTATCAGGACTTAATAACTATGGCTACACCTTC. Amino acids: CASSLLSGLNNYGYTF. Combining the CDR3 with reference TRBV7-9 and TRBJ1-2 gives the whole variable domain DTGVSQNPRHKITKRGQNVTFRCDPISEHNRLYWYRQTLGQGPEFLTYFQNEAQLEKSRLLSDRFSAERPKGSFSTLEIQRTEQGDSAMYLCASSLLSGLNNYGYTFGSGTRLTVV.

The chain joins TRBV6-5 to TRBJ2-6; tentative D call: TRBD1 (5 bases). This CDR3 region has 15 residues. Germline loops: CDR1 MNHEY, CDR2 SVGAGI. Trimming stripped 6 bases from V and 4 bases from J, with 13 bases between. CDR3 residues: CASSSSGPGANVLTF. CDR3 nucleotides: TGTGCCAGCAGCTCATCAGGGCCCGGGGCCAACGTCCTGACTTTC.

The CDR3: CAWAPGQGVGEQFF. CDR3 DNA sequence: TGTGCCTGGGCCCCGGGACAGGGTGTCGGGGAGCAGTTCTTC. The V call is TRBV30, the J call TRBJ2-1, with TRBD1 matching over 9 bases. There are 14 residues in the CDR3. V lost 5 bases to trimming and J lost 10 bases; unmatched junction nucleotides: 12. CDR1 is GTSNPN, CDR2 SVGIG, per germline (reference sequence).

CDR3 region: CASSQTGVIYNEQFF. DNA for the CDR3: TGCGCCAGCAGCCAGACCGGGGTGATCTACAATGAGCAGTTCTTC. The chain couples TRBV4-1 to TRBJ2-1; tentative D call: TRBD2 (5 bases). CDR1 and CDR2 from the germline V gene are MGHRA and YSYEKL. The CDR3 is made up of 15 amino acids. V lost 3 bases and J 3 bases, leaving 12 bases between the germline ends.